Presented here are 20 T cell receptor beta chains from one specimen sequenced in a study of spatial heterogeneity in lung cancer. Each CDR3 protein gets one entry after TCRdb re-called the 5' RACE reads with MiXCR. Of a few thousand distinct CDR3 sequences listed, around 12% were seen once; the top ten hold over 25%. No cognate antigen is known for these TCRs. This sample's time point: sample taken at primary tumor resection. General study points: Tumor mutation count correlated with how many alpha and beta TCRs expanded intratumorally.

The sample in question was lung tumor tissue, obtained at surgery. The source of these receptors is a male donor with early-stage non-small cell lung cancer.

This clonotype has a count of ten or more. This beta chain is an off-target read within a library intended for alpha chains, so its frequency means little. V gene TRBV27 combines with J gene TRBJ2-2; D might be TRBD2 (5 bases). Between the trimmed V and J ends, which lost 0 bases and 5 bases, there was a span of 16 bases. Germline lookup yields CDR1 MNHEY and CDR2 SMNVEV (reference sequence). The CDR3 consists of 17 residues. The CDR3 region is CASSLSIMRAATGELFF. The CDR3 bases are TGTGCCAGCAGTTTATCGATAATGAGGGCAGCAACCGGGGAGCTGTTTTTT.

This clonotype was found many times. This beta chain appears as a stray read in a library generated for alpha chains; its size is not informative. V and J are TRBV15 and TRBJ2-7; a possible D gene is TRBD1 (6 bases). CDR1 is LNHNV and CDR2 is YYDKDF in the germline V gene (reference sequence). The CDR3 is 16 residues long. V was clipped by 1 base and J by 3 bases, with 16 bases between them. CDR3 in amino acids: CATSRVPGAAGYEQYF. The CDR3 nucleotides read TGTGCCACCAGCAGAGTCCCAGGGGCAGCCGGCTACGAGCAGTACTTC.

By frequency in the sample, this clonotype is medium-sized. This beta chain lies outside the target of a library built for alpha chains; its clone size means little. The J gene is TRBJ2-5, the V gene TRBV6-2 or TRBV6-3; 8 bases are a match to TRBD2. The germline CDR1 and CDR2 sequences are MNHEY and SVGEGT. Losses at the gene ends were 5 bases for V and 5 bases for J; bases not matched to a gene: 10. The length of the CDR3 is 15 residues. CDR3 protein: CASSARTSTRETQYF. As DNA, the CDR3 is TGTGCCAGCAGTGCCCGGACTAGCACGCGGGAGACCCAGTACTTC.

A remark on this clonotype: In a library made to pick up alpha chains, this beta chain is a stray read with a size that means little. The chain links TRBV12-3 or TRBV12-4 to TRBJ2-7; 10 nucleotides agree with TRBD1. The CDR3 is 15 residues long. V gave up 2 bases and J gave up 7 bases; unmatched junction bases: 8. This chain's CDR3 is CASSLSGQGITEQYF. The CDR3 nucleotides are TGTGCCAGCAGTTTATCGGGACAGGGGATAACTGAGCAGTACTTC.

In this sample, this clonotype is medium-sized. This beta chain is off target for a library built for alpha chains, so its abundance means little. The V gene is TRBV7-9, the J gene TRBJ2-1, with 7 positions matching TRBD1. The CDR3 is 17 amino acids. Looked up from germline, CDR1 is SEHNR and CDR2 is FQNEAQ (reference sequence). V was clipped by 5 bases and J by 0 bases; unmatched bases: 10. The CDR3 sequence: CASSPTGQVSSYNEQFF. CDR3 bases: TGTGCCAGCAGCCCAACAGGACAGGTCAGCTCCTACAATGAGCAGTTCTTC.

This clonotype was counted at least ten times. Being off target in a library aimed at alpha chains, this beta chain has a size of little meaning. This chain joins TRBV28 and TRBJ1-5; possibly TRBD1 for D (5 bases). Trimming shortened V by 0 bases and J by 0 bases, and 12 bases separated the two germline ends. Germline CDR1 reads MDHEN; CDR2 reads SYDVKM. CDR3 length equals 17 residues. The CDR3, as DNA: TGTGCCAGCAGTTTATGGATGGGGGGGGTTAGCAATCAGCCCCAGCATTTT. The encoded protein is CASSLWMGGVSNQPQHF.

This clonotype was counted ten times or more. Being off target in a library aimed at alpha chains, this beta chain has a size of little meaning. The V call is TRBV5-6, the J call TRBJ2-1, with 8 bases fitting TRBD2. CDR1 is SGHDT and CDR2 is YYEEEE in the germline V gene. The CDR3 spans 15 residues. Trimming at V came to 5 bases and at J to 9 bases, leaving 13 bases not matched to a gene. The DNA for the CDR3 is TGTGCCAGCAGACAGGGACTAGGCGGTCTAGGTGAGCAGTTCTTC. As protein: CASRQGLGGLGEQFF.

A remark on this clonotype: This beta chain slipped into a library made for alpha chains as a stray read, so its size is not meaningful. The chain uses TRBV20-1 and TRBJ2-3; D unclear. CDR1 and CDR2 (germline): DFQATT, SNEGSKA (reference sequence). The germline V and J ends were trimmed by 0 bases and 8 bases, with 15 bases remaining between them. The length of the CDR3 is 14 residues. CDR3 coding DNA: TGCAGTGCTAGAGATATGGCCCGGGCGGCTACGCAGTATTTT. Translated, it gives CSARDMARAATQYF.

This clonotype was counted at least ten times. The library was designed around alpha chains, so this beta chain is a stray read whose abundance carries little weight. The chain carries TRBV7-8 and TRBJ1-2, with TRBD1 as a possible D gene (6 bases). The CDR3 runs 15 residues. V was trimmed by 5 bases and J by 3 bases, leaving 16 bases between them. From germline, CDR1 is SGHVS and CDR2 FQNEAQ. CDR3 nucleotide sequence: TGTGCCAGCAGCCTGGCTGAGGGGGGCTACTATGGCTACACCTTC. It translates to CASSLAEGGYYGYTF.

In this sample, this clonotype is medium-sized. A library prepared for alpha chains yielded this beta chain as an off-target read; its size is of little meaning. The chain combines TRBV6-5 with TRBJ1-6, with a weak D call TRBD1 (5 bases). The CDR3 runs 19 residues. Germline V lookup: CDR1 MNHEY, CDR2 SVGAGI. Deletions cut 0 bases from V and 4 bases from J, with 19 bases between. The CDR3 here is CASSYSKLGGRPYNSPLHF. The CDR3 DNA is TGTGCCAGCAGTTACTCGAAGTTGGGGGGTCGGCCTTATAATTCACCCCTCCACTTT.

By proportion, this clonotype is medium-sized. Within a library made for alpha chains, this beta chain is off target, and its count is uninformative. V and J are TRBV6-1 and TRBJ2-5; TRBD1 or TRBD2 may be the D gene (5 bases each). Germline V lookup: CDR1 MNHNS, CDR2 SASEGT. Deletions cut 4 bases from V and 7 bases from J, with 19 bases between. The CDR3 loop spans 15 amino acids. The CDR3 spells CASSVTGRPVGTQYF. DNA of the CDR3: TGTGCCAGCAGTGTGACGGGACGCCCGGTGGGGACCCAGTACTTC.

This clonotype was observed at least ten times. This beta chain came through as a stray read in a library set up for alpha chains, and its size says little. CDR3 nucleotide sequence: TGTGCCAGCAGCTTCAGAGTTAGCACAGATACGCAGTATTTT. Translation gives CASSFRVSTDTQYF. V usage is TRBV7-6 and J usage is TRBJ2-3; D not resolved. The germline CDR1 and CDR2 sequences are SGHVS and FNYEAQ. CDR3 length: 14 residues. Between the trimmed V and J ends, which lost 3 bases and 0 bases, there was a span of 7 bases.

This clonotype was observed a few times. This beta chain was picked up by a library intended for alpha chains and is off target, so its count carries little meaning. DNA of the CDR3: TGTGCCAGCAGTGATCCCGGCGTGTACACCGGGGAGCTGTTTTTT. This codes for CASSDPGVYTGELFF. This sequence joins TRBV2 and TRBJ2-2, with D hard to call. V was pared by 3 bases and J by 3 bases, with 11 bases between. The CDR3 runs to 15 residues. The germline V gene has CDR1 SNHLY and CDR2 FYNNEI. Full variable domain (missing parts from reference TRBV2 and TRBJ2-2): EPEVTQTPSHQVTQMGQEVILRCVPISNHLYFYWYRQILGQKVEFLVSFYNNEISEKSEIFDDQFSVERPDGSNFTLKIRSTKLEDSAMYFCASSDPGVYTGELFFGEGSRLTVL.

By share of the sample, this clonotype is medium-sized. The library was built for alpha chains, so this beta chain is an off-target read and its size means little. V gene TRBV6-6 combines with J gene TRBJ2-7; the D is unclear. Between the trimmed V and J ends, which lost 8 bases and 5 bases, there was a span of 13 bases. CDR1 and CDR2 (germline): MNHNY, SVGAGI (reference sequence). The CDR3 is 12 amino acids. The CDR3 DNA reads as TGTGCCAGCGGCCTGTTGACCGACGAGCAGTACTTC. Residues: CASGLLTDEQYF.

By sample share, this clonotype is medium-sized. Being off target in a library aimed at alpha chains, this beta chain has a size of little meaning. This CDR3 is CSATTSGTEQFF. The CDR3 nucleotides are TGCAGTGCTACGACTAGCGGGACTGAGCAGTTCTTC. The chain carries TRBV20-1 and TRBJ2-1; 11 bases are shared with TRBD2. CDR1 and CDR2 (germline): DFQATT, SNEGSKA (reference sequence). The CDR3 is made up of 12 amino acids. V gave up 4 bases and J gave up 9 bases; unmatched junction bases: 2.

By sample fraction, this clonotype is medium-sized. This beta chain represents an off-target read in a library built for alpha chains; its size is of limited meaning. The chain links TRBV5-1 to TRBJ2-2; the D gene could be TRBD1 or TRBD2 (5 bases each). V shed 0 bases and J shed 3 bases, with 12 bases lying between them. The CDR3 has 16 residues. The germline CDR1 and CDR2 sequences are SGHRS and YFSETQ. As DNA, the CDR3 is TGCGCCAGCAGCTTGGAAGGGGACGGCTACACCGGGGAGCTGTTTTTT. Its protein is CASSLEGDGYTGELFF. The whole variable domain, filled in from reference TRBV5-1 and TRBJ2-2, reads KAGVTQTPRYLIKTRGQQVTLSCSPISGHRSVSWYQQTPGQGLQFLFEYFSETQRNKGNFPGRFSGRQFSNSRSEMNVSTLELGDSALYLCASSLEGDGYTGELFFGEGSRLTVL.

This clonotype has at least ten counts. This beta chain was picked up by a library intended for alpha chains and is off target, so its count carries little meaning. The rearrangement links TRBV3-1 to TRBJ2-1, with 9 bases matching TRBD1. V dropped 2 bases and J dropped 8; count of bases not matched to a gene: 13. The CDR3 sequence is 17 residues long. Germline V gene data show CDR1 as LGHDT and CDR2 as YNNKEL (reference sequence). This CDR3 is CASSQHAGQGIMDEQFF. Here the CDR3 DNA reads TGTGCCAGCAGCCAACACGCCGGACAGGGGATTATGGATGAGCAGTTCTTC.

This clonotype counts as medium-sized. This beta chain represents an off-target read in a library built for alpha chains; its size is of limited meaning. This sequence joins TRBV6-5 and TRBJ2-5; D not certain. Germline CDR1 is MNHEY and CDR2 is SVGAGI. Trimming shortened V by 2 bases and J by 2 bases, and 12 bases separated the two germline ends. The length of the CDR3 is 15 residues. This CDR3 reads CASSYQSPRQETQYF. CDR3 DNA: TGTGCCAGCAGTTACCAGTCACCTCGACAAGAGACCCAGTACTTC.

This clonotype was seen a handful of times. With the library built for alpha chains, this beta chain is off target and its frequency is not meaningful. The genes are TRBV28 and TRBJ1-2, with 12 bases aligning to TRBD1. V lost 8 bases to trimming and J lost 7 bases; unmatched junction nucleotides: 11. Germline CDR1 is MDHEN and CDR2 is SYDVKM. CDR3 length: 15 amino acids. The CDR3 sequence is CASRVPGQGAGGYTF. In DNA form, the CDR3 reads TGTGCCAGCCGGGTCCCGGGACAGGGGGCAGGTGGCTACACCTTC.

A word on this clonotype: This beta chain represents an off-target read in a library built for alpha chains; its size is of limited meaning. This chain connects TRBV20-1 to TRBJ1-5; D ambiguous. The CDR3 runs 14 residues. Germline V lookup: CDR1 DFQATT, CDR2 SNEGSKA (reference sequence). V was cut by 4 bases and J by 6 bases, with 16 bases left in between. CDR3 nucleotides: TGCAGTGCTATCAAGGGCAGCGCATTTCAGCCCCAGCATTTT. Amino acids: CSAIKGSAFQPQHF.